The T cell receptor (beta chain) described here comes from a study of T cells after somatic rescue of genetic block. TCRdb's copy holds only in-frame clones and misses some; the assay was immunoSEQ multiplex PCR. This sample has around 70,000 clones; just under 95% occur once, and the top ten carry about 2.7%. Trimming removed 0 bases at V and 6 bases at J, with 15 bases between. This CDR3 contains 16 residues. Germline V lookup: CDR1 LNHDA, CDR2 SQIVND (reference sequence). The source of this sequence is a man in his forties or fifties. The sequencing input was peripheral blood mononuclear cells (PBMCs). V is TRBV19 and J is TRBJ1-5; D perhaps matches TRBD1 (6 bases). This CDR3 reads CASSIDTAGVGQPQHF. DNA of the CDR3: TGTGCCAGTAGTATAGATACGGCAGGGGTGGGTCAGCCCCAGCATTTT.